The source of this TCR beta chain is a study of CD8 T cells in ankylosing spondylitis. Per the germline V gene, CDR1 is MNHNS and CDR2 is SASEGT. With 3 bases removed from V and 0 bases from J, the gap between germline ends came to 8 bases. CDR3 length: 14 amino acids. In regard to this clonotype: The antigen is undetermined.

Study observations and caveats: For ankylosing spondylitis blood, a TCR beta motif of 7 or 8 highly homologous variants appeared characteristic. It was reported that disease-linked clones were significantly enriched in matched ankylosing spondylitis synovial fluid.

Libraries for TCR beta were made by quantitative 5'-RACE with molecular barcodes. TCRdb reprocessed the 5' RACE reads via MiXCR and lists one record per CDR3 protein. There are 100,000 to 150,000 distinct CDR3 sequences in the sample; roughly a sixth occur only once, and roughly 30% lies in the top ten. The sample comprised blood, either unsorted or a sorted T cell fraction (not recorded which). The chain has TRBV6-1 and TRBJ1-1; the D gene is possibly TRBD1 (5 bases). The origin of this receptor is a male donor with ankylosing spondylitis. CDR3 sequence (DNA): TGTGCCAGCAGTGATCCGGGGGTGAACACTGAAGCTTTCTTT. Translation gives CASSDPGVNTEAFF.